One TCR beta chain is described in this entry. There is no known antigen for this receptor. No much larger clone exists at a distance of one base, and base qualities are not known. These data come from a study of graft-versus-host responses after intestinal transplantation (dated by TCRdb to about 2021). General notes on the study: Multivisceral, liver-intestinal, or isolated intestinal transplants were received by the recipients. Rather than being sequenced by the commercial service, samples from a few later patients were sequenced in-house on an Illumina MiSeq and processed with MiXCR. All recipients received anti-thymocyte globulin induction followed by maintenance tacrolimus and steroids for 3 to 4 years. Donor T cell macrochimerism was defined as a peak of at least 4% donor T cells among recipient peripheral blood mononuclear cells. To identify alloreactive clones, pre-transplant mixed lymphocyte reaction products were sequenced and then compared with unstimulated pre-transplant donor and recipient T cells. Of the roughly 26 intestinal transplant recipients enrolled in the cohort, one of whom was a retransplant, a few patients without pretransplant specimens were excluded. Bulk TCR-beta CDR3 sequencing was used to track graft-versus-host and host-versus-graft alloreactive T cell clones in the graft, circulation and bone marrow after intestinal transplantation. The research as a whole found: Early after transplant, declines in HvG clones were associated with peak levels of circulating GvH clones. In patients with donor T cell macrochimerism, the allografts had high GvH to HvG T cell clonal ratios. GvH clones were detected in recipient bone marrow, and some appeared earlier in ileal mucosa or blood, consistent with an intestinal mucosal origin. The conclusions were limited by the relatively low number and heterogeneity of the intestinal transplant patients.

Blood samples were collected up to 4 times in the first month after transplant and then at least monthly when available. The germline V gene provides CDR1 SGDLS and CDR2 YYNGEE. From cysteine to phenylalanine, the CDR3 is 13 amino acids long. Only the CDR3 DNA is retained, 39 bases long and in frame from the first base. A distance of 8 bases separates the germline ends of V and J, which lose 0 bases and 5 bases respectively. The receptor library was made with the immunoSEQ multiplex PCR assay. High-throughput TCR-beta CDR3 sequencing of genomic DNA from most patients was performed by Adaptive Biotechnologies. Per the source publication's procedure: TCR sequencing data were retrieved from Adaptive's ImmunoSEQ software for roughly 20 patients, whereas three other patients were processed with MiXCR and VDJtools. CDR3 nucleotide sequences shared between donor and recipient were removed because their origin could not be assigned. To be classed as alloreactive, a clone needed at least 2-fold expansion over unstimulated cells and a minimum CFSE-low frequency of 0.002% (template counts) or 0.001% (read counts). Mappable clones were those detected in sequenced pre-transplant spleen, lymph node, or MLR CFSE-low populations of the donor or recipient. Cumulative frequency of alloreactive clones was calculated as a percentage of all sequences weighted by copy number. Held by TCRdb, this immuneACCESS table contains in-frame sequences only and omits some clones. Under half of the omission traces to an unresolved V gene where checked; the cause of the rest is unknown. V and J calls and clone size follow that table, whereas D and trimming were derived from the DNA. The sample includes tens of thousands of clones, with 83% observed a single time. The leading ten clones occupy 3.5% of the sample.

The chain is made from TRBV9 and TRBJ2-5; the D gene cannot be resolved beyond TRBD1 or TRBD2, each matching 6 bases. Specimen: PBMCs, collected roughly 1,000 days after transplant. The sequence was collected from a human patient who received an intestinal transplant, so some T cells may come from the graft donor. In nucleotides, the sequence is TGTGCCAGCAGCGTAGGAGGGGGGGAGACCCAGTACTTC. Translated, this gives CASSVGGGETQYF.